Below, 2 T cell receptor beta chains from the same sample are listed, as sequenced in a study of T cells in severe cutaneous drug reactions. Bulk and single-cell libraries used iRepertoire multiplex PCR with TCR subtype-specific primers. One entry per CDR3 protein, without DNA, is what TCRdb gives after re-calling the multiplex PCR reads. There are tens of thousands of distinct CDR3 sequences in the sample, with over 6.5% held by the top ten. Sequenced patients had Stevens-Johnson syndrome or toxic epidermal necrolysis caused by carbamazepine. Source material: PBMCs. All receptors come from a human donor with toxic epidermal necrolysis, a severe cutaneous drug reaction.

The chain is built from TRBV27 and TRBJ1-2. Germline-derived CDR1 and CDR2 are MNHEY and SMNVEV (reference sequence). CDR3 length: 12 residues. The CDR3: CASSKGDYGYTF.

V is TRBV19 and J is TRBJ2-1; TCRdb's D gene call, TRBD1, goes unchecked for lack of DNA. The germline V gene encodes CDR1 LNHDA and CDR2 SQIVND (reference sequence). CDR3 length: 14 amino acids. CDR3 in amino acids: CATVDRFHNAEQFF.